Following are 2 T cell receptor beta chains from one sample sequenced in a study of response to subunit inactivated influenza vaccine. Using its own MiXCR run on the RT-PCR reads, TCRdb lists one record per CDR3 protein. Here the sample spans about 650,000 distinct CDR3 sequences, about 15% being singletons. The specimen was PBMCs from blood, collected around two weeks before vaccination. The receptors originated from a man over 45 who received an inactivated influenza vaccine.

The chain employs TRBV19 and TRBJ2-1, with 9 bases that match TRBD2. Germline CDR1 is LNHDA and CDR2 is SQIVND (reference sequence). V lost 3 bases and J lost 7; bases outside the gene matches: 13. This CDR3 has 17 amino acids. The CDR3 loop is CASSILLVSGSMNEQFF. CDR3 in DNA: TGTGCCAGTAGTATCCTCCTGGTTAGCGGGAGTATGAATGAGCAGTTCTTC.

This clonotype was observed a few times. The rearrangement joins TRBV20-1 to TRBJ2-3; no definite D call. The germline V gene has CDR1 DFQATT and CDR2 SNEGSKA (reference sequence). This CDR3 has 12 residues. Trimming took off 3 bases at V and 2 bases at J, with 6 bases between the two ends. Here the CDR3 reads CSASGFTDTQYF. The CDR3 coding sequence is TGCAGTGCTAGCGGATTCACAGATACGCAGTATTTT.